This T cell receptor (beta chain) was retrieved from a study of shared clonotypes between healthy human individuals. Study observations and caveats: Among donors, clonotype sharing was expected to be affected by sequencing depth.

Naive-designated CD8 cells lacked CD45RO, were positively enriched for CCR7, and omitted terminally differentiated effector memory CD45RA+ cells. Donation came from healthy HIV-negative adults that had no recent acute infections or vaccinations. This CDR3 contains 13 residues. Looked up from germline, CDR1 is PRHDT and CDR2 is FYEKMQ (reference sequence). V was trimmed by 5 bases and J by 3 bases, leaving 10 bases between them. This clone came up once. Antigen specificity is unknown. Sequenced by immunoSEQ multiplex PCR; TCRdb stores in-frame clones only, minus some. This table holds some 2.1 million clones, about 95% found once.

The clonotype was recovered from a young man in good health. V usage is TRBV13 and J usage is TRBJ2-5; possible D gene TRBD1, 6 bases. Specimen: naive CD8+ T cells sorted from blood. The CDR3 loop is CASSVTGKETQYF. In nucleotides, the CDR3 is TGTGCCAGCAGCGTGACAGGTAAAGAGACCCAGTACTTC.